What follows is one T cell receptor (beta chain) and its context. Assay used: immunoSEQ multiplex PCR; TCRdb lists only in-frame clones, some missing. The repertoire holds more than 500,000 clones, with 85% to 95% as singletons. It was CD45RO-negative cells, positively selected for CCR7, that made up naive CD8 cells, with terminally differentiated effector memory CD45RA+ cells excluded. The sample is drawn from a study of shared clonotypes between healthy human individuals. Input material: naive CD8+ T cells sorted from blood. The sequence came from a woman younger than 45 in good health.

The CDR3 DNA reads as TGTGCCAGCAGCTTAGTTAAGCCGGGACAGGGCATATTCGGGGAGCTGTTTTTT. Translating gives CASSLVKPGQGIFGELFF. The chain joins TRBV11-2 to TRBJ2-2; the match to TRBD1 covers 9 bases. The J segment lost 7 bases and the V segment lost 1 base, leaving 13 bases of the junction unmatched. This CDR3 region has 18 residues. Germline V gene sequence: CDR1 SGHAT, CDR2 FQNNGV. Together with reference TRBV11-2 and TRBJ2-2, the CDR3 gives the full variable domain: EAGVAQSPRYKIIEKRQSVAFWCNPISGHATLYWYQQILGQGPKLLIQFQNNGVVDDSQLPKDRFSAERLKGVDSTLKIQPAKLEDSAVYLCASSLVKPGQGIFGELFFGEGSRLTVL.